This is a list of T cell receptor beta chains from one sample in a study of blood T cell repertoires in COVID-19. Libraries were prepared by immunoSEQ multiplex PCR; TCRdb keeps only in-frame clonotypes and omits some of them. The sample includes 310,000 or so clones, 70% to 90% seen only once; the top ten take under 6%. Sample: PBMCs or T cells enriched from blood (not recorded which). These receptor sequences come from a woman in her thirties who had recovered from COVID-19. Each CDR3 is given with its conserved first and last residue. Fields, in order: J gene, V gene, CDR3 protein.

J gene: TRBJ1-5
V gene: TRBV30
CDR3 protein: CAWSVGVLQPQHF

J gene: TRBJ2-6
V gene: TRBV18
CDR3 protein: CASSPRRDRASGANVLTF

J gene: TRBJ1-2
V gene: TRBV11-2
CDR3 protein: CASSSLAGTGGLYGYTF

J gene: TRBJ2-6
V gene: TRBV19
CDR3 protein: CASMLGFGTASSGANVLTF

J gene: TRBJ1-1
V gene: TRBV7-2
CDR3 protein: CASSLVGVRTEAFF

J gene: TRBJ2-7
V gene: TRBV9
CDR3 protein: CASSVATSGGPYEQYF

J gene: TRBJ1-5
V gene: TRBV7-2
CDR3 protein: CASSLATVYSNQPQHF

J gene: TRBJ1-1
V gene: TRBV14
CDR3 protein: CASSQDIGSVNTEAFF

J gene: TRBJ1-3
V gene: TRBV5-6
CDR3 protein: CASSLMGLSGNTIYF

J gene: TRBJ2-7
V gene: TRBV13
CDR3 protein: CASSPGTAVSYEQYF

J gene: TRBJ1-2
V gene: TRBV2
CDR3 protein: CASSVTGGGYGYTF